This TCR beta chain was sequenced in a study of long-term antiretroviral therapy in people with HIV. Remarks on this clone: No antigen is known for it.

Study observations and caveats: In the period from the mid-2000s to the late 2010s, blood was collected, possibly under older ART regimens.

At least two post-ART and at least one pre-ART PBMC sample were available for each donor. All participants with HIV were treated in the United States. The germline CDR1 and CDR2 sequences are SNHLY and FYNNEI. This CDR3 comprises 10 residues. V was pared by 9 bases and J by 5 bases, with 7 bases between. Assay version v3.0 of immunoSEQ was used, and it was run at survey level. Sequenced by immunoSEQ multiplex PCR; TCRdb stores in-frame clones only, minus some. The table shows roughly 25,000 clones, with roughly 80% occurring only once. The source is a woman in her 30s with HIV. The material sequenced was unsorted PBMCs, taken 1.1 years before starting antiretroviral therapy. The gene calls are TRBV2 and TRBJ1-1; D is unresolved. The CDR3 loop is CASIGTEAFF. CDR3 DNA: TGTGCCAGTATCGGGACTGAAGCTTTCTTT.